This T cell receptor beta chain derives from a study of control samples from healthy donors and cancer patients. This CDR3 contains 15 residues. Germline-derived CDR1 and CDR2 are LNHNV and YYDKDF (reference sequence). Deletions cut 0 bases from V and 3 bases from J, with 8 bases between. Profiled with immunoSEQ multiplex PCR; TCRdb holds only in-frame clones, not every one. The sample yields about 130,000 clones, about 92% seen once. Sequenced sample: PBMCs. This TCR derives from a man older than 75 with head and neck cancer. J is TRBJ1-4 and V is TRBV15; no firm D call. The CDR3: CATSREAGSNEKLFF. The CDR3 nucleotides read TGTGCCACCAGCAGAGAGGCAGGCTCTAATGAAAAACTGTTTTTT. The full variable domain, rest sourced from reference TRBV15 and TRBJ1-4, is DAMVIQNPRYQVTQFGKPVTLSCSQTLNHNVMYWYQQKSSQAPKLLFHYYDKDFNNEADTPDNFQSRRPNTSFCFLDIRSPGLGDTAMYLCATSREAGSNEKLFFGSGTQLSVL.